The clone carrying this TCR beta chain was seen a few times. V was pared by 0 bases and J by 4 bases, with 16 bases between. The CDR3 extends over 16 amino acids. Germline V gene sequence: CDR1 SGDLS, CDR2 YYNGEE. PCR involved 60 Vbeta and 13 Jbeta primers. The data were produced by immunoSEQ multiplex PCR, yet TCRdb's version contains in-frame clones alone and is incomplete. The table includes over 100,000 clones, 50% to 80% detected once. The data were taken from a study of cytomegalovirus exposure and HLA in healthy donors. The V and J genes are TRBV9 and TRBJ1-2; maybe TRBD1 (6 bases). This receptor was obtained from a woman between 40 and 55 years old in good health and CMV-seropositive. Source material: PBMCs. This CDR3 reads CASSVGDQGLGYGYTF. DNA of the CDR3: TGTGCCAGCAGCGTAGGCGACCAGGGGCTAGGCTATGGCTACACCTTC.